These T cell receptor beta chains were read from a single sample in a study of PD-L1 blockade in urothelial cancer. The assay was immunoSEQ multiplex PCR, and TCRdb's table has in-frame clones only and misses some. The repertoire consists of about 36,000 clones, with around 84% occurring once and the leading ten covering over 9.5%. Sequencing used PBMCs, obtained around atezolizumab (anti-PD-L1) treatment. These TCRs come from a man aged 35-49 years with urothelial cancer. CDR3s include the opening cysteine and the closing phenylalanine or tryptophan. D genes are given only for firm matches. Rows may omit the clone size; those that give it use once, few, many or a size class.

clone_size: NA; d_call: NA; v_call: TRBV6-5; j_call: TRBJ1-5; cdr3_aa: CASSSSGGRRDQPQHF; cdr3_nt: TGTGCCAGCAGTTCCTCCGGGGGGCGAAGGGATCAGCCCCAGCATTTT
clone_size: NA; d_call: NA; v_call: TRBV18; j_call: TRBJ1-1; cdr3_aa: CASSGVLNTEAFF; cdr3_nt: TGTGCCAGCTCCGGAGTACTGAACACTGAAGCTTTCTTT
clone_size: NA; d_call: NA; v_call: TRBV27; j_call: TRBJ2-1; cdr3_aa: CASTSQGQSSYNEQFF; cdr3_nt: TGTGCCAGCACCTCGCAGGGTCAGAGCTCCTACAATGAGCAGTTCTTC
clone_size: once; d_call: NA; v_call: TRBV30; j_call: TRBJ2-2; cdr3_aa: CAWSKLTGELFF; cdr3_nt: TGTGCCTGGAGTAAACTTACCGGGGAGCTGTTTTTT
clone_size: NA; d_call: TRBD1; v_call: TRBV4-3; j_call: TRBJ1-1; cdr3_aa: CASSQGRTGTRVTEAFF; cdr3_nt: TGCGCCAGCAGCCAAGGGAGGACAGGGACGAGGGTCACTGAAGCTTTCTTT
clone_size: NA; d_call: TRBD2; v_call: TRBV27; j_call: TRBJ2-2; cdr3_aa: CATSSRGDTGELFF; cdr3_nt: TGTGCCACCAGTTCGCGGGGGGACACCGGGGAGCTGTTTTTT
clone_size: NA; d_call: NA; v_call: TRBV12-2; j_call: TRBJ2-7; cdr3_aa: CASTGESSYEQYF; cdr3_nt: TGTGCAAGTACAGGGGAGAGCTCCTACGAGCAGTACTTC
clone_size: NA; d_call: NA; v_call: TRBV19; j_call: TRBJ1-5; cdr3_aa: CASRGAGGNQPQHF; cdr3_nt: TGTGCCAGTAGGGGGGCCGGGGGCAATCAGCCCCAGCATTTT
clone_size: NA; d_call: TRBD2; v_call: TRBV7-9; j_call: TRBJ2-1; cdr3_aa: CASSHPWRLAGVKDEQFF; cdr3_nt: TGTGCCAGCAGTCACCCCTGGCGACTAGCGGGAGTAAAGGATGAGCAGTTCTTC
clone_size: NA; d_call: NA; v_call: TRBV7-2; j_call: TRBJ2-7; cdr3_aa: CASSLGTGQTYEQYF; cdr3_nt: TGTGCCAGCAGCTTAGGAACGGGACAAACCTACGAGCAGTACTTC
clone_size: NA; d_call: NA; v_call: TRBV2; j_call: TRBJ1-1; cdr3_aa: CASRGAGVNTEAFF; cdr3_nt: TGTGCCAGCAGGGGGGCAGGGGTGAACACTGAAGCTTTCTTT
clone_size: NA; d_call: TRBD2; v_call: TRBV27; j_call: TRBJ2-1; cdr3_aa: CASSLLEAGGYNEQFF; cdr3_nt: TGTGCCAGCAGTTTATTGGAAGCGGGAGGTTACAATGAGCAGTTCTTC
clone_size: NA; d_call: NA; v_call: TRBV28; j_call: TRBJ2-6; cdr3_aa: CATQGGSGANVLTF; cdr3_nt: TGTGCCACCCAGGGCGGTTCTGGGGCCAACGTCCTGACTTTC
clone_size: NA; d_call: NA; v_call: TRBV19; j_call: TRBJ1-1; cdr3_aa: CASSVSTGRNTEAFF; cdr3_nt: TGTGCCAGTAGTGTGTCAACAGGGAGGAACACTGAAGCTTTCTTT
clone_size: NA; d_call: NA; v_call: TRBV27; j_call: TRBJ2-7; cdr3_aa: CAARREGSYEQYF; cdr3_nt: TGTGCCGCACGTCGAGAGGGTTCCTACGAGCAGTACTTC
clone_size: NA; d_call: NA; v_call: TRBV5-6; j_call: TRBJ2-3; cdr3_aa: CASSPRRTDTQYF; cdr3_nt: TGTGCCAGCAGCCCCCGGAGAACGGATACGCAGTATTTT
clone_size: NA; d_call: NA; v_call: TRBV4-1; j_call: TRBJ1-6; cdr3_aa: CASSQGLGASSYNSPLHF; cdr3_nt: TGCGCCAGCAGCCAAGGGTTAGGGGCGAGCTCCTATAATTCACCCCTCCACTTT
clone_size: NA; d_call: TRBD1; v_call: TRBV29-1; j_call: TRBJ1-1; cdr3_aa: CSVIGTGRGEAFF; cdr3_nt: TGCAGCGTCATAGGGACAGGGAGGGGTGAAGCTTTCTTT
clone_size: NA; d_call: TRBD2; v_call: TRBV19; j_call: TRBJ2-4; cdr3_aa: CASSLGREGPGAKNIQYF; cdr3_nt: TGTGCCAGTAGTTTGGGACGGGAGGGGCCCGGAGCCAAAAACATTCAGTACTTC
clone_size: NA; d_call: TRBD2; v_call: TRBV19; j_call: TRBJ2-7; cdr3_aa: CASSDSGTSYEQYF; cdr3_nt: TGTGCCAGCAGTGACAGCGGGACCTCCTACGAGCAGTACTTC
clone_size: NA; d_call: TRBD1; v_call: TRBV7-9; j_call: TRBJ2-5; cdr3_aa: CASSLSGGPETQYF; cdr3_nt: TGTGCCAGCAGCTTATCAGGGGGCCCAGAGACCCAGTACTTC
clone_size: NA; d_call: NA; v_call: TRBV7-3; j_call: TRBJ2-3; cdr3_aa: CASSSDTSPYTDTQYF; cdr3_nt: TGTGCCAGCAGCTCAGACACTAGCCCATACACAGATACGCAGTATTTT
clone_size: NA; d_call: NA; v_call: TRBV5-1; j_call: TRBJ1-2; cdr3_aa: CASSSRGGKDYGYTF; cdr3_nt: TGCGCCAGCAGCTCTAGAGGGGGAAAGGACTATGGCTACACCTTC
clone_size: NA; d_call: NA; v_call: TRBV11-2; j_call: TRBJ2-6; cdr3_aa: CASSFFSLLPEAGANVLTF; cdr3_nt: TGTGCCAGCAGCTTTTTTTCTTTGCTCCCAGAGGCTGGGGCCAACGTCCTGACTTTC
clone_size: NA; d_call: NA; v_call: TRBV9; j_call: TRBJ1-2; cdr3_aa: CASNIQGNYGYTF; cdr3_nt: TGTGCCAGCAACATACAGGGCAACTATGGCTACACCTTC
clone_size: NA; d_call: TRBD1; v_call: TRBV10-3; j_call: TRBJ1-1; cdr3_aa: CAISLTGGQNTEAFF; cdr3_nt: TGTGCCATCAGTCTGACAGGGGGACAGAACACTGAAGCTTTCTTT
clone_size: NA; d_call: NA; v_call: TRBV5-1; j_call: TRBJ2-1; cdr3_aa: CASSRETSGRNEQFF; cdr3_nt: TGCGCCAGCAGCAGGGAGACTAGTGGTCGCAATGAGCAGTTCTTC
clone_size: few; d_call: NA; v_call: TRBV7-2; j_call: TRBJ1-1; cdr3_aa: CASSLVPAGPNTEAFF; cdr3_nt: TGTGCCAGCAGCTTAGTTCCAGCAGGCCCGAACACTGAAGCTTTCTTT
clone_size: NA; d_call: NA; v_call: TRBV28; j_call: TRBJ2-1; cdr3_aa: CASSFGWRYNEQFF; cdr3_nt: TGTGCCAGCAGTTTTGGTTGGCGGTACAATGAGCAGTTCTTC
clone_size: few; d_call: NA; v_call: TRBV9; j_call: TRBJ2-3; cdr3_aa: CASSSGSDTQYF; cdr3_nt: TGTGCCAGCAGCTCGGGGTCAGATACGCAGTATTTT
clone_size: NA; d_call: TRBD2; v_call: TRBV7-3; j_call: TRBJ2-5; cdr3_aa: CASSSGMHSGVETQYF; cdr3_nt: TGTGCCAGCAGCTCCGGAATGCATAGCGGGGTTGAGACCCAGTACTTC
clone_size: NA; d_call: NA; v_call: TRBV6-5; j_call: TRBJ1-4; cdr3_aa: CASARIPRREKLFF; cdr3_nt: TGTGCCTCCGCGAGGATCCCTCGACGTGAAAAACTGTTTTTT
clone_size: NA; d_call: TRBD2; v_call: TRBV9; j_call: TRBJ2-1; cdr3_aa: CASSFQGTRGLVRSGNEQFF; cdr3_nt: TGTGCCAGCAGCTTCCAAGGGACGAGGGGACTAGTTCGGTCTGGGAATGAGCAGTTCTTC
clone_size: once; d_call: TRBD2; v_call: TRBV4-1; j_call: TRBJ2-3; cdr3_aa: CASSHRGRSPGADTQYF; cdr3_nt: TGCGCCAGCAGCCACCGCGGGAGGTCACCCGGGGCGGATACGCAGTATTTT